This T cell receptor (beta chain) was sequenced during a study of low-dose radiotherapy and immunotherapy resistance in tumors (dated by TCRdb to about 2022). Turning to the overall study: Cohort 1 received 0.5 Gy per fraction every 2 weeks, with a prescribed total PTV dose of 6.5 Gy. Patients in Cohort 2 were given 1 Gy per fraction every two weeks, for a total of 13 Gy across 26 weeks. Nivolumab and ipilimumab were both given intravenously, with nivolumab at a 240 mg flat dose every two weeks and ipilimumab at 1 mg/kg every six weeks. Cyclophosphamide 200 mg/m2 was administered intravenously every two weeks, one day before each radiation and immunotherapy administration. Patients took aspirin 300 mg orally once daily for four cycles, starting on cycle 1 day 1. Trial participants were not randomized into treatment groups. Eight patients were included in the translational analysis: three from the first dose cohort and the first five from the second dose cohort.

The table lists this clonotype with many counts. Which antigen it targets is not known. The sample holds no much larger clone one base away, and base qualities are not on file. This sample was sequenced with an Illumina HiSeq 2500. Superscript III and a set of TRAV- and TRBV-specific primers were used to synthesize first-strand cDNA, so that both TCRalpha and TCRbeta chains were covered. TCRs were amplified for around 20 PCR cycles with Phusion, using a constant-region primer paired with the adapter attached to the V primers. The MessageAmp II aRNA Amplification Kit was used to amplify the isolated mRNA, with in vitro transcription run for approximately 15 hours at 37 degrees C. The Dynabeads mRNA DIRECT Purification Kit was used to isolate the mRNA for TCR sequencing. Indexed Illumina adapters were added in a second Phusion PCR of 20 to 30 cycles, after which AMPure XP beads were used to purify the products. In the source study's methods: Using custom Perl scripts, TCR sequences encoding the same protein were pooled, out-of-frame sequences were removed, and the abundance of each clonotype was computed. Any TCR sequence supported by only a single read was excluded from analysis. The metrics used to describe the repertoires included Shannon entropy, Gini index, clonality, richness, and the frequency of TCRs shared between repertoires. TCRdb reprocessing: public reads trimmed at Q25 with fastp, clones called with MiXCR, in-frame beta chains kept. Each entry is one CDR3 protein sequence, shown with its most common DNA and genes. TCRdb, rather than the study authors, made the V and J calls. The sample table holds under 70,000 distinct CDR3 sequences, of which around a quarter were seen once. The ten largest clonotypes hold 5.5% to 8.5% of the sample.

What this sample's time point label stands for: after trial treatment. The sample's treatment or condition label, in plain terms: LDRT plus nivolumab, ipilimumab, low-dose cyclophosphamide and aspirin (RACIN trial). Donors were enrolled in RACIN, a single-arm phase I dose-escalation trial in which nivolumab, ipilimumab, aspirin, low-dose cyclophosphamide and low-dose radiotherapy were combined. To be eligible, a patient needed to have an advanced solid tumor that was TIL-negative. The sequencing here drew on PBMCs, taken after low-dose radiotherapy plus immunotherapy. This clonotype was obtained from a male donor with prostate cancer.

The nucleotide sequence reads TGTGCCAGCAGTCCACAACTAGCGGGAGTTGGTGAGCAGTTCTTC. Translated, this is CASSPQLAGVGEQFF. In this chain, TRBV28 is recombined with TRBJ2-1, with 11 central nucleotides matching TRBD2. Taken from the germline V gene, the CDR1 and CDR2 loops are MDHEN and SYDVKM. The CDR3, cysteine through phenylalanine, is 15 amino acids long. Only the CDR3 DNA is retained, 45 bases long and in frame from the first base. V and J are trimmed by 5 bases and 9 bases, and the gene matches miss 9 bases of the junction.